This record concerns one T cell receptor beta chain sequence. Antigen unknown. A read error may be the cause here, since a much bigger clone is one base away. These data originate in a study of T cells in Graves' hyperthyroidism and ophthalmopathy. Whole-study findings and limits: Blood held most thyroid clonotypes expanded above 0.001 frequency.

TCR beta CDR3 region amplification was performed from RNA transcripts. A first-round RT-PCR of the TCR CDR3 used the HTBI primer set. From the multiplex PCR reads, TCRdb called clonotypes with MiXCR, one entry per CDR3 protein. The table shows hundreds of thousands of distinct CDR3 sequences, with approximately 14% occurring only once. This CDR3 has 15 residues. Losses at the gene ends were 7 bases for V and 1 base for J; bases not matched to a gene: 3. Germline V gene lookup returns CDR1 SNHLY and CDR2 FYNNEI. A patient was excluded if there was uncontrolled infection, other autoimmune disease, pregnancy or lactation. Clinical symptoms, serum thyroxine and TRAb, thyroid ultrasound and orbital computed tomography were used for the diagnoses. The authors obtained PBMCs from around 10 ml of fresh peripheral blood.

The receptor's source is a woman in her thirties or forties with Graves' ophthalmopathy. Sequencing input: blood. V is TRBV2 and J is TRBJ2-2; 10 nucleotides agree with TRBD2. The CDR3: CASNTSGVNTGELFF. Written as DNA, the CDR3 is TGTGCCAGCAATACTAGCGGGGTGAACACCGGGGAGCTGTTTTTT.